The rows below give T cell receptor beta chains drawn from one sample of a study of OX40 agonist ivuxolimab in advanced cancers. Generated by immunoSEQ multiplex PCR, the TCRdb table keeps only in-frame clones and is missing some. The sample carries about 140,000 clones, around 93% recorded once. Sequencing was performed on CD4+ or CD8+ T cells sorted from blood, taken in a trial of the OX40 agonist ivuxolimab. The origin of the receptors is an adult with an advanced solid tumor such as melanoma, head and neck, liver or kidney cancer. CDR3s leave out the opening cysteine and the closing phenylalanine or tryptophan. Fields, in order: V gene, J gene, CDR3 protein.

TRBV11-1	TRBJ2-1	ASSHRGTGGGNEQF
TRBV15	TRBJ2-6	ATSRQTGFLGSGANVLT
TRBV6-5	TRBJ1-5	ASSYGGNQPQH
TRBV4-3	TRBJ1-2	ASSQGGGVDDYGYT
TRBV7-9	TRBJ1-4	ASSSMTRTGGEKLF
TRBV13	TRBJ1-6	ASSDRGGQGGSSYNSPLH
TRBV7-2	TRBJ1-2	ASSLHGIMIYGYT
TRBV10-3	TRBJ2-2	AIAEWDYHGELF
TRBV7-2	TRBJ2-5	ASSPGIQETQY
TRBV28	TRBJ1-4	ASSLTGTRKEKLF
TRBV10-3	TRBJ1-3	AIMAGGSGNTIY
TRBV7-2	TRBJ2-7	ASSFTGQNYEQY
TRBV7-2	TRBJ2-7	ASSLAATSGAYEQY
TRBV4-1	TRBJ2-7	ASSPLTVYEQY
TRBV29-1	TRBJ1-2	SVYRGGQDYGYT
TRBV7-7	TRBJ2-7	ASSPTSGSLNEQY
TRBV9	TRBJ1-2	ASSPRWGQPNYGYT
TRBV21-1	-	ASSTQQVSAGGEQY
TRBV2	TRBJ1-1	GVGGNTEAF
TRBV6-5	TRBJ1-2	ASSLGTDYYGYT
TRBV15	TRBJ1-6	ATSRDSYNSPLH
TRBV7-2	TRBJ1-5	ASSLERGQNQPQH
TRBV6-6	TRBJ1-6	ASSYGSGHNSPLH
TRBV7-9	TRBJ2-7	ASSSRAGPEQY
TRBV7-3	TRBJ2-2	ASSFPGQSTGELF
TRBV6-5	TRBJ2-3	ASSYSYRGDQDTQY
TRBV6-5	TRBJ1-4	ASSYDAGDWNEKLF
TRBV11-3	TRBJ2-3	ASSLRETDTQY
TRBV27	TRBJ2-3	ASSQGRLSTDTQY
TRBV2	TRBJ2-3	ASLTGPTDTQY
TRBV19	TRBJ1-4	ASSNRGRRNEKLF
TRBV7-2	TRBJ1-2	ASSLDKNYGYT
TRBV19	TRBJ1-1	ASSMGRGPNFMNTEAF
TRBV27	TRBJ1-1	ASSPGTGINTEAF
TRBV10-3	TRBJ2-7	AISESKQGAGEQY
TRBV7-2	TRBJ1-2	ASSVGQGHGYT